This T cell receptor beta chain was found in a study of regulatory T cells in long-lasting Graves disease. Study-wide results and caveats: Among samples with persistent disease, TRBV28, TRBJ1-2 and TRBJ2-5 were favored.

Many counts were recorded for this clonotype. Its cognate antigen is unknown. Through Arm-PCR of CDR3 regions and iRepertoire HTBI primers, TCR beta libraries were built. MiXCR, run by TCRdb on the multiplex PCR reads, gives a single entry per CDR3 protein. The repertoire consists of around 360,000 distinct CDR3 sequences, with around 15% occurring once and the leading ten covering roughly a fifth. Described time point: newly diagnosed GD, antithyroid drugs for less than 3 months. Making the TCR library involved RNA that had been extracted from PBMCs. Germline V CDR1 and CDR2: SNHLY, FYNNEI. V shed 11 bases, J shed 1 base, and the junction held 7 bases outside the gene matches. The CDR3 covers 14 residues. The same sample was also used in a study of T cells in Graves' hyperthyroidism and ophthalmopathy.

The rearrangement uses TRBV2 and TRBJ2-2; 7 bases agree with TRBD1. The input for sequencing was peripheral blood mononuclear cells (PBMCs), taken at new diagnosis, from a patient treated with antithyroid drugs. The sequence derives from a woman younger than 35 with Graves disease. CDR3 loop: CAGTGVRNTGELFF. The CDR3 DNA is TGTGCCGGCACAGGGGTCCGGAACACCGGGGAGCTGTTTTTT.